The 21 T cell receptor beta chains below all came from one sample that was sequenced in a study of blood T cell repertoires in COVID-19 (dated by TCRdb to 2020 to 2022). To prepare the library, the immunoSEQ multiplex PCR assay was applied. Drawn from immuneACCESS, this table holds only the in-frame rearrangements with V and J called that TCRdb kept. Clones are partly lost; checked studies trace under half to an unresolved V gene and leave the rest unexplained. The sample table holds about 460,000 clones, of which approximately 90% were seen once. 7% to 10% of the sample comes from the top ten. Specimen: PBMCs or T cells enriched from blood (not recorded which). All receptors derive from a woman aged 60-70 years who had recovered from COVID-19.

The chain has TRBV7-9 and TRBJ2-2, with a possible D match to TRBD2 (6 bases). V was shortened by 4 bases and J by 4 bases, with 10 bases between the two germline ends. This CDR3 has 14 residues. The germline V gene encodes CDR1 SEHNR and CDR2 FQNEAQ (reference sequence). The DNA for the CDR3 is TGTGCCAGCAGCTCGGACTACCCCACCGGGGAGCTGTTTTTT. This encodes CASSSDYPTGELFF.

The chain combines TRBV15 with TRBJ1-2; 11 bases match TRBD1. Looked up from germline, CDR1 is LNHNV and CDR2 is YYDKDF (reference sequence). V was clipped by 3 bases and J by 3 bases; unmatched bases: 3. This CDR3 is 15 amino acids long. In nucleotides, the CDR3 is TGTGCCACCAGCAGGGACAGGGGGCTGTACTATGGCTACACCTTC. Protein: CATSRDRGLYYGYTF.

V usage is TRBV27 and J usage is TRBJ1-2; TRBD1 aligns across 8 bases. The CDR3 extends over 17 amino acids. From germline, CDR1 is MNHEY and CDR2 SMNVEV (reference sequence). The V gene end was trimmed by 2 bases and the J gene end by 10 bases; junction bases not matched to a gene: 18. CDR3 sequence (DNA): TGTGCCAGCAGTTTAGATTTGGGACAGGCCTCGCGGGGTCTCTACACCTTC. It encodes CASSLDLGQASRGLYTF.

The chain has TRBV4-1 and TRBJ1-2, with 10 bases aligning to TRBD1. J was trimmed by 7 bases and V by 5 bases; bases with no gene match: 10. Germline V gene sequence: CDR1 MGHRA, CDR2 YSYEKL. This CDR3 is 15 amino acids long. CDR3 amino acids: CASSAQTGGAGGYTF. In DNA, the CDR3 is TGCGCCAGCAGCGCCCAGACAGGGGGCGCGGGTGGCTACACCTTC.

The rearrangement links TRBV7-6 to TRBJ1-6; D remains unclear. This CDR3 is built from 13 residues. Germline lookup yields CDR1 SGHVS and CDR2 FNYEAQ. The V and J ends lost 5 bases and 7 bases respectively, with 9 bases between them. The DNA of the CDR3 is TGTGCCAGCAGCCCGGCGGAGAATTCACCCCTCCACTTT. Translation gives CASSPAENSPLHF.

This clone appeared once. The chain is built from TRBV5-1 and TRBJ2-1, with 7 bases aligning to TRBD1. Per germline, CDR1 SGHRS and CDR2 YFSETQ. Trimming removed 5 bases from V and 2 bases from J; junction bases left unmatched: 4. This CDR3 is 14 amino acids long. CDR3 nucleotides: TGCGCCAGCAGACAGGGACAGCCCTACAATGAGCAGTTCTTC. It codes for CASRQGQPYNEQFF.

This chain joins TRBV11-3 and TRBJ2-1; 15 bases are a match to TRBD2. The V and J ends lost 4 bases and 4 bases, in that order; junction bases with no gene match: 2. Germline-derived CDR1 and CDR2 are SGHNT and YENEEA. This CDR3 is built from 16 residues. CDR3 DNA: TGTGCCAGCAGCTCAGGACTAGCGGGGGGGTACAATGAGCAGTTCTTC. This codes for CASSSGLAGGYNEQFF.

V is TRBV23-1 and J is TRBJ2-3, with D tentatively TRBD1 (6 bases). TRBV23-1 is an open reading frame, and its role is uncertain. Between the trimmed V and J ends, which lost 0 bases and 2 bases, there was a span of 12 bases. The CDR3 extends over 16 amino acids. For the CDR3, the DNA is TGCGCCAGCAGTCAATCAGCGGACAGCCACACAGATACGCAGTATTTT. As protein: CASSQSADSHTDTQYF.

This chain joins TRBV5-1 and TRBJ2-5; 15 positions match TRBD2. There are 21 residues in the CDR3. J lost 3 bases, V lost 3 bases, and 18 bases had no gene match. From germline, CDR1 is SGHRS and CDR2 YFSETQ. DNA of the CDR3: TGCGCCAGCAGCTCCGCAAGACAAGCGGGACTAGCGGGGGGACACAAAGAGACCCAGTACTTC. It is translated as CASSSARQAGLAGGHKETQYF.

This rearrangement joins TRBV11-2 to TRBJ2-7, with 10 bases matching TRBD1. Germline CDR1 reads SGHAT; CDR2 reads FQNNGV. With 5 bases clipped from V and 4 bases from J, the junction kept 8 bases outside the gene matches. This CDR3 has 15 residues. In DNA form, the CDR3 reads TGTGCCAGCAGCAACATCCGGGACAGGGGTTACGAGCAGTACTTC. Protein: CASSNIRDRGYEQYF.

The CDR3 protein is CASSLVLSAGGANSPLHF. DNA for the CDR3: TGCGCCAGCAGCCTAGTCCTAAGCGCAGGGGGCGCGAATTCACCCCTCCACTTT. This sequence joins TRBV4-1 and TRBJ1-6, with 8 bases aligning to TRBD1. The J segment lost 7 bases and the V segment lost 4 bases, leaving 15 bases of the junction unmatched. The CDR3 length is 18 residues. CDR1 and CDR2 (germline): MGHRA, YSYEKL.

The chain is built from TRBV5-6 and TRBJ2-1, with TRBD1 matching 7 bases. Losses at the gene ends were 4 bases for V and 1 base for J; bases not matched to a gene: 5. From germline, CDR1 is SGHDT and CDR2 YYEEEE. This CDR3 region has 15 residues. CDR3 bases: TGTGCCAGCAGCCTCCCGGGACAGTCCTACAATGAGCAGTTCTTC. It translates to CASSLPGQSYNEQFF. The full variable domain, its missing parts supplied by reference TRBV5-6 and TRBJ2-1, is DAGVTQSPTHLIKTRGQQVTLRCSPKSGHDTVSWYQQALGQGPQFIFQYYEEEERQRGNFPDRFSGHQFPNYSSELNVNALLLGDSALYLCASSLPGQSYNEQFFGPGTRLTVL.

The chain is built from TRBV4-1 and TRBJ2-5, with D perhaps matching TRBD2 (6 bases). From germline, CDR1 is MGHRA and CDR2 YSYEKL. V was pared by 1 base and J by 4 bases, with 13 bases between. This CDR3 is 15 amino acids long. CDR3 DNA sequence: TGCGCCAGCAGCCAAGTAACGGGGGTGCGAGAGACCCAGTACTTC. Translating it yields CASSQVTGVRETQYF.

Remarks on this clone: An end of the junction differs from the germline gene, which may be a read error. The rearrangement joins TRBV7-2 to TRBJ1-2, with 9 nucleotides matching TRBD1. The CDR3 spans 15 residues. The germline CDR1 and CDR2 sequences are SGHTA and FQGNSA. The chain's CDR3 is CANSIQGAISYGYTF. CDR3 coding DNA: TGTGCCAACAGCATACAGGGGGCGATTTCCTATGGCTACACCTTC.

This clone was counted once. This rearrangement joins TRBV7-8 to TRBJ2-5; D unclear. Germline V CDR1 and CDR2: SGHVS, FQNEAQ. V was trimmed by 2 bases and J by 4 bases, leaving 11 bases between them. The CDR3 is 14 amino acids. The CDR3 sequence: CASSLRLDSETQYF. CDR3 bases: TGTGCCAGCAGCTTACGACTGGATTCAGAGACCCAGTACTTC.

This rearrangement joins TRBV6-2 or TRBV6-3 to TRBJ1-3, with no clear D. CDR1 is MNHEY, CDR2 SVGEGT, per germline. The V end was cut by 5 bases, the J end by 8 bases, with 19 bases between. CDR3 length: 15 residues. This CDR3 is CASSPRHAPADTIYF. As DNA, the CDR3 is TGTGCCAGCAGTCCGCGGCATGCCCCGGCAGACACCATATATTTT.

The J gene is TRBJ2-7, the V gene TRBV11-2; tentatively, D is TRBD2 (7 bases). CDR3 length: 17 amino acids. The germline V gene encodes CDR1 SGHAT and CDR2 FQNNGV. The V end lost 5 bases, the J end lost 2 bases, and 22 bases lay between the germline ends. CDR3 region: CASSPLGRAGHTYEQYF. CDR3 sequence (DNA): TGTGCCAGCAGCCCCCTCGGCCGAGCGGGACATACCTACGAGCAGTACTTC. Looking up the rest from reference TRBV11-2 and TRBJ2-7 gives the full variable domain: EAGVAQSPRYKIIEKRQSVAFWCNPISGHATLYWYQQILGQGPKLLIQFQNNGVVDDSQLPKDRFSAERLKGVDSTLKIQPAKLEDSAVYLCASSPLGRAGHTYEQYFGPGTRLTVT.

This clone was counted once. V usage is TRBV10-3 and J usage is TRBJ2-2; 7 nucleotides match TRBD1. The CDR3 length is 15 residues. V lost 7 bases and J lost 0; bases outside the gene matches: 5. Germline values: CDR1 ENHRY, CDR2 SYGVKD. CDR3: CAITTGTANTGELFF. DNA of the CDR3: TGTGCCATCACTACCGGGACAGCGAACACCGGGGAGCTGTTTTTT.

The rearrangement joins TRBV10-1 to TRBJ1-2; D call uncertain. CDR3 size: 12 residues. The V and J ends lost 7 bases and 3 bases respectively, with 9 bases between them. Germline CDR1 and CDR2: WNHNN and SYGVQD (reference sequence). The DNA of the CDR3 is TGCGCCAGCAAACCCCTAGACTATGGCTACACCTTC. The encoded protein is CASKPLDYGYTF.

The chain recombines TRBV6-1 with TRBJ1-1; maybe TRBD1 (5 bases). Trimming cost V 2 bases and J 1 base, with 17 bases left between them. The CDR3 contains 17 residues. CDR1 and CDR2 (germline): MNHNS, SASEGT. The CDR3 loop reads CASSEWVWGVGNTEAFF. Written as DNA, the CDR3 is TGTGCCAGCAGTGAATGGGTTTGGGGGGTGGGGAACACTGAAGCTTTCTTT.

The rearrangement uses TRBV24-1 and TRBJ1-1; 8 nucleotides agree with TRBD1. CDR3 length equals 13 residues. V shed 7 bases and J 7 bases; nucleotides not matched to a gene: 7. Germline-derived CDR1 and CDR2 are KGHDR and SFDVKD. CDR3 sequence (DNA): TGTGCCACCAGCACGCCGACAGGGGATGAAGCTTTCTTT. Its translation: CATSTPTGDEAFF.